The T cell receptor (beta chain) described here comes from a study of blood T cells in healthy people across ages. Overall study context: About one barcoded beta molecule per two T cells was the capture yield of template switching. Study-wide results and caveats: It was held that diversity estimates obtained from one million T cells represented underestimates.

Germline CDR1 reads MNHEY; CDR2 reads SVGAGI. CDR3 length: 14 amino acids. The V segment lost 6 bases and the J segment 7 bases; nucleotides outside the gene matches: 6. PCR was performed a second time for about 7 to 12 cycles using a sample-barcoded 5' primer and a J-beta primer mix. Using its own MiXCR run on the 5' RACE reads, TCRdb lists one record per CDR3 protein. Of hundreds of thousands of distinct CDR3 sequences listed, around 24% were seen once; the top ten hold approximately 2.9%. This clonotype has a handful of counts. What it recognizes is unknown. The data also belong to a second study, concerning T cells of mothers and their children. That source notes: The sample comes from some ten healthy Caucasian donors: mothers and children.

This clonotype was sampled from a boy aged 5 to 17 in good health. The chain employs TRBV6-5 and TRBJ1-4, with 9 bases matching TRBD1. Sample: blood. CDR3 nucleotides: TGTGCCAGCAGGGCGACAGGGGGTCTTGAAAAACTGTTTTTT. Translated, it gives CASRATGGLEKLFF.